This record looks at one T cell receptor (beta chain) sequence and its context. This specimen comes from a study of blood T cell repertoires in COVID-19. Overall study context: Collection of acute and convalescent COVID-19 samples took place in the United States, Italy and Spain. PBMCs, B-cell-depleted T cells, or T cells were the source of the cDNA or gDNA that made up the material.

In the original processing: Amplification from reference gene primers served as the basis for estimated nucleated cell counts. The protocol was immunoSEQ multiplex PCR, while the TCRdb copy is restricted to in-frame clones and leaves out a portion. V and J calls and clone size come straight from that table; D and trimming were deduced from the DNA. The repertoire holds 160,000 or so clones, with 90% as singletons. The sequence derives from a man between 60 and 75 years old with active or convalescent COVID-19. Sequenced: peripheral blood.

CDR3 DNA: TGTGCCAGTAGTTTCCAGGGGAGCTATGGCTACACCTTC. Amino acids: CASSFQGSYGYTF. The chain links TRBV19 to TRBJ1-2; D is possibly TRBD1 (6 bases). Trimming stripped 5 bases from V and 4 bases from J, with 11 bases between. Germline CDR1 and CDR2: LNHDA and SQIVND (reference sequence). The CDR3 has 13 amino acids. The full variable domain, in which reference TRBV19 and TRBJ1-2 provide the parts outside the CDR3, is DGGITQSPKYLFRKEGQNVTLSCEQNLNHDAMYWYRQDPGQGLRLIYYSQIVNDFQKGDIAEGYSVSREKKESFPLTVTSAQKNPTAFYLCASSFQGSYGYTFGSGTRLTVV.